This T cell receptor (beta chain) originates from a study of blood T cell repertoires in COVID-19 (dated by TCRdb to about 2020). With regard to the full study: Samples from collaborators originated in the United States, Italy and Spain and spanned both the acute and convalescent phases of COVID-19. Subjects who had been exposed to COVID-19, were actively infected with it, or had recovered from it provided the deeply sampled blood TCRbeta repertoires that made up the dataset. The samples were drawn from two sources: the first 160 participants of the ongoing ImmuneRACE study, and 950 to 1,500 subjects contributed by 6 global collaborators. The material from the prospective study consisted of cDNA or gDNA derived from T cells, B-cell-depleted T cells, or PBMCs. The sample metadata nearly always contained a de-identified subject ID, COVID-19 status, age in years and sex. HLA class I and class II types, where available, came from metadata supplied by the sample provider rather than from assay-based typing. A freely available public database, intended as a resource for researchers studying the immune response to SARS-CoV-2, is where the repertoires were released. The paper as a whole reports these results and caveats: How much clinical and demographic metadata was included differed by source and by participant, and the metadata was provided uncurated.

The immunoSEQ Assay, a bias-controlled multiplex PCR, was used to amplify TCRbeta CDR3 regions from genomic DNA. The study's own analysis went as follows. The number of nucleated cells in each sample was estimated by amplification of reference gene primers within the assay. Sequence reads were collapsed and filtered to measure the absolute abundance of every unique TCRbeta CDR3 rearrangement. Productive Simpson clonality was computed per sample as the square root of Simpson's diversity index over productive rearrangements. TCRdb holds this immuneACCESS table with in-frame rearrangements only. Some clones are missing; in checked studies, unresolved V genes explain under half, and the rest has no known cause. The D gene and trimming were derived from the DNA, and the V and J assignments and clone size from that table. The sample table contains tens of thousands of clones; only one count was recorded for more than 75% of them. About 7.8% of the sample comes from the top ten.

This clone was observed once. The target of this receptor is not known. Qualities for individual bases were not recorded, and no much larger clone is one base off. Whole blood was collected in K2EDTA tubes by collaborating institutions according to the institutions' own protocols. Collaborator samples were shipped for TCRbeta analysis as frozen whole blood, isolated PBMCs, or DNA extracted from either sample type. The CDR1 and CDR2 encoded by the germline V gene are SGDLS and YYNGEE. Unmatched junction bases come to 9, with V trimmed by 4 bases and J by 4 bases. The cysteine opens and the phenylalanine closes a CDR3 of 16 amino acids. Here the CDR3 DNA is all that survives: 48 bases in frame from base 1.

Sequencing input: peripheral blood. The chain is encoded by TRBV9 joined to TRBJ2-7, with 12 central nucleotides matching TRBD2. The receptor's source is a man between 45 and 60 years old with active COVID-19. The CDR3 region: CASSPQGLAGFYEQYF. DNA sequence: TGTGCCAGCAGCCCCCAAGGACTAGCGGGGTTTTACGAGCAGTACTTC.